Below are 30 T cell receptor beta chains sequenced from a single sample in a study of PD-1 blockade in classical Hodgkin lymphoma. The sample's time point: cycle 4 day 1 (C4D1), after 6 weeks of nivolumab. Brentuximab vedotin exposure varied, and every patient relapsed after autologous stem cell transplantation. TCRdb keeps only in-frame clones here, not all; method: immunoSEQ multiplex PCR. The sample holds 64,000 or so clones, around 94% seen once. Material: peripheral blood mononuclear cells (PBMCs), obtained before the fourth cycle of nivolumab. These receptors all stem from a human donor with classical Hodgkin lymphoma.

The genes are TRBV28 and TRBJ1-2, with unresolved D. Per germline, CDR1 MDHEN and CDR2 SYDVKM. The ends were cut back, 7 bases at V and 3 bases at J, with 9 bases in the middle. This CDR3 has 12 amino acids. In nucleotides, the CDR3 is TGTGCCAGCACCCGGTTCTACTATGGCTACACCTTC. The encoded protein is CASTRFYYGYTF.

V is TRBV18 and J is TRBJ1-3; no definite D call. The V gene's germline CDR1 is KGHSH and CDR2 LQKENI. CDR3 length: 12 residues. With 5 bases removed from V and 8 bases from J, the gap between germline ends came to 10 bases. The DNA of the CDR3 is TGTGCCAGCTCATCCTCAGTGGACACCATATATTTT. Translating it yields CASSSSVDTIYF.

This clone has more than one count but fewer than ten. The chain couples TRBV29-1 to TRBJ2-3; D is ambiguous. The ends were cut back, 0 bases at V and 1 base at J, with 5 bases in the middle. In germline, CDR1 is SQVTM, CDR2 ANQGSEA. The CDR3 consists of 13 residues. The CDR3 bases are TGCAGCGTTGAAGATCCAGGCACAGATACGCAGTATTTT. It encodes CSVEDPGTDTQYF.

The genes are TRBV11-2 and TRBJ2-7; the D is unclear. Trimming cost V 5 bases and J 3 bases, with 20 bases left between them. The CDR3 spans 16 residues. CDR1 is SGHAT, CDR2 FQNNGV, per germline. DNA for the CDR3: TGTGCCAGCAGCAGTAACGTTATCCCGACCCACTACGAGCAGTACTTC. It yields the protein CASSSNVIPTHYEQYF.

This chain links TRBV5-1 with TRBJ1-2; 9 bases fit TRBD1. The CDR3 runs to 13 residues. Trimming cost V 1 base and J 8 bases; bases outside gene matches: 3. Germline CDR1 is SGHRS and CDR2 is YFSETQ. The CDR3 bases are TGCGCCAGCAGCTTGACAGGGGGCGACGGCTACACCTTC. Its translation: CASSLTGGDGYTF.

The rearrangement joins TRBV4-1 to TRBJ1-1; TRBD1 might be the D (5 bases). V lost 3 bases and J 4 bases, leaving 9 bases between the germline ends. Germline CDR1 is MGHRA and CDR2 is YSYEKL. The CDR3 runs 13 residues. Here the CDR3 reads CASSQGTPTEAFF. CDR3 coding DNA: TGCGCCAGCAGCCAGGGGACCCCCACTGAAGCTTTCTTT.

The chain is built from TRBV5-1 and TRBJ2-7; possible D gene TRBD1, 6 bases. This CDR3 has 13 residues. The V gene lost 6 bases and the J gene lost 5 bases, with 15 bases spanning the gap. CDR1 and CDR2 from the germline V gene are SGHRS and YFSETQ. CDR3 sequence reads: CASIGDTYHEQYF. The CDR3 DNA sequence: TGCGCCAGCATCGGGGACACGTACCACGAGCAGTACTTC. Drawing the rest from reference TRBV5-1 and TRBJ2-7, the complete variable domain is KAGVTQTPRYLIKTRGQQVTLSCSPISGHRSVSWYQQTPGQGLQFLFEYFSETQRNKGNFPGRFSGRQFSNSRSEMNVSTLELGDSALYLCASIGDTYHEQYFGPGTRLTVT.

The genes are TRBV27 and TRBJ1-3; D might be TRBD1 (6 bases). Germline CDR1 MNHEY, CDR2 SMNVEV (reference sequence). The V gene lost 7 bases and the J gene lost 4 bases, with 14 bases spanning the gap. This CDR3 contains 14 residues. The CDR3 loop reads CASKFRGTGNTIYF. Here the CDR3 DNA reads TGTGCCAGCAAATTTAGGGGGACGGGAAACACCATATATTTT.

This chain uses TRBV7-9 with TRBJ2-7; D tentatively reads TRBD1 or TRBD2 (5 bases each). The CDR3 consists of 14 residues. Germline V gene lookup returns CDR1 SEHNR and CDR2 FQNEAQ (reference sequence). With 5 bases removed from V and 5 bases from J, the gap between germline ends came to 16 bases. Here the CDR3 reads CASSLGRGTDEQYF. Here the CDR3 DNA reads TGTGCCAGCAGCCTGGGCCGAGGGACCGACGAGCAGTACTTC.

The chain combines TRBV27 with TRBJ2-7; D possibly matches TRBD1 or TRBD2 (6 bases each). The CDR3 has 15 residues. The ends were cut back, 6 bases at V and 6 bases at J, with 21 bases in the middle. CDR1 MNHEY and CDR2 SMNVEV come from the germline V gene (reference sequence). The CDR3 nucleotides read TGTGCCAGCAGAGAACGCAGGGATGGAGGGGGCGAGCAGTACTTC. It yields the protein CASRERRDGGGEQYF.

This chain joins TRBV7-2 and TRBJ2-3, with TRBD2 matching 8 bases. The CDR3 sequence is 16 residues long. The germline V gene encodes CDR1 SGHTA and CDR2 FQGNSA. V lost 5 bases and J lost 6; bases outside the gene matches: 13. The CDR3 loop reads CASSKLAGPVPDTQYF. The CDR3 region has the DNA TGTGCCAGCAGCAAGCTAGCGGGCCCTGTCCCGGATACGCAGTATTTT. Variable domain in full (rest from reference TRBV7-2 and TRBJ2-3): GAGVSQSPSNKVTEKGKDVELRCDPISGHTALYWYRQSLGQGLEFLIYFQGNSAPDKSGLPSDRFSAERTGGSVSTLTIQRTQQEDSAVYLCASSKLAGPVPDTQYFGPGTRLTVL.

This clone came up once. The gene calls are TRBV7-2 and TRBJ2-2; D could derive from TRBD1 or TRBD2 (5 bases each). V gave up 6 bases and J gave up 4 bases, with 15 bases separating them. This CDR3 has 15 residues. Germline V gene sequence: CDR1 SGHTA, CDR2 FQGNSA. The CDR3 DNA sequence: TGTGCCAGCAGTACCTATGGGACGTCCACCGGGGAGCTGTTTTTT. It codes for CASSTYGTSTGELFF.

This clone occurred once. The chain recombines TRBV7-9 with TRBJ2-3; unclear D gene. From germline, CDR1 is SEHNR and CDR2 FQNEAQ (reference sequence). Trimming took 1 base from V and 0 from J, leaving 5 bases between them. The CDR3 has 14 residues. CDR3 protein: CASSLEASTDTQYF. Written as DNA, the CDR3 is TGTGCCAGCAGCTTAGAAGCTAGCACAGATACGCAGTATTTT.

This clone was recorded a few times. CDR3 residues: CASSPPGTGGYEQYF. The CDR3, as DNA: TGTGCCAGCAGTCCCCCCGGGACAGGGGGTTACGAGCAGTACTTC. The chain couples TRBV6-5 to TRBJ2-7; TRBD1 agrees at 11 bases. J lost 4 bases, V lost 5 bases, and 7 bases had no gene match. Germline values: CDR1 MNHEY, CDR2 SVGAGI. The CDR3 is 15 amino acids.

The gene calls are TRBV10-3 and TRBJ2-3, with 8 bases lining up with TRBD2. The germline CDR1 and CDR2 sequences are ENHRY and SYGVKD. CDR3 length equals 17 residues. Trimming took 2 bases from V and 4 from J; bases not matched to a gene: 11. The CDR3: CAISEPSGGVMADTQYF. The DNA of the CDR3 is TGTGCCATCAGTGAGCCCTCGGGGGGGGTGATGGCAGATACGCAGTATTTT.

The V gene is TRBV5-1, the J gene TRBJ1-2; maybe TRBD1 (5 bases). The length of the CDR3 is 15 residues. Germline values: CDR1 SGHRS, CDR2 YFSETQ. V shed 0 bases and J shed 0 bases, with 9 bases lying between them. The CDR3, as DNA: TGCGCCAGCAGCTTGGCCGGGGGAGCTAACTATGGCTACACCTTC. Its protein product is CASSLAGGANYGYTF. Looking up the rest from reference TRBV5-1 and TRBJ1-2 gives the full variable domain: KAGVTQTPRYLIKTRGQQVTLSCSPISGHRSVSWYQQTPGQGLQFLFEYFSETQRNKGNFPGRFSGRQFSNSRSEMNVSTLELGDSALYLCASSLAGGANYGYTFGSGTRLTVV.

The chain uses TRBV7-8 and TRBJ2-7; 8 bases fit TRBD1. V gave up 3 bases and J gave up 2 bases; unmatched junction bases: 12. The germline gives CDR1 SGHVS, CDR2 FQNEAQ. CDR3 length: 17 amino acids. CDR3 sequence: CASSFNGQGQGAYEQYF. In nucleotides, the CDR3 is TGTGCCAGCAGCTTCAATGGACAGGGCCAAGGCGCCTACGAGCAGTACTTC. Together with reference TRBV7-8 and TRBJ2-7, the CDR3 gives the full variable domain: GAGVSQSPRYKVAKRGQDVALRCDPISGHVSLFWYQQALGQGPEFLTYFQNEAQLDKSGLPSDRFFAERPEGSVSTLKIQRTQQEDSAVYLCASSFNGQGQGAYEQYFGPGTRLTVT.

This clone was recorded only once. The rearrangement links TRBV29-1 to TRBJ2-7; D remains ambiguous. The CDR3 is 13 residues long. V was cut by 1 base and J by 2 bases, with 9 bases left in between. In germline, CDR1 is SQVTM, CDR2 ANQGSEA. The CDR3 DNA reads TGCAGCGTTGAAGTTGGGCGCACCTACGAGCAGTACTTC. Amino acid sequence: CSVEVGRTYEQYF.

DNA for the CDR3: TGTGCCAGCAGTTTTCGGGACAGGGGCCAAGAGACCCAGTACTTC. Encoded protein: CASSFRDRGQETQYF. This chain connects TRBV6-6 to TRBJ2-5, with 10 bases that match TRBD1. The germline V gene has CDR1 MNHNY and CDR2 SVGAGI (reference sequence). The CDR3 consists of 15 residues. The V and J ends lost 4 bases and 1 base, in that order; junction bases with no gene match: 3.

This clone was seen a few times. This rearrangement joins TRBV2 to TRBJ2-7; D ambiguous. The germline V gene has CDR1 SNHLY and CDR2 FYNNEI. V dropped 5 bases and J dropped 2 bases, with 7 bases sitting between them. The CDR3 contains 12 residues. CDR3 sequence: CASSFIPYEQYF. DNA of the CDR3: TGTGCCAGCAGTTTTATTCCCTACGAGCAGTACTTC.

The chain recombines TRBV5-1 with TRBJ2-7, with 12 bases identical to TRBD2. J gave up 3 bases and V 4 bases, and 8 bases lay outside the gene matches. Germline V gene sequence: CDR1 SGHRS, CDR2 YFSETQ. The CDR3 totals 16 residues. The CDR3 sequence: CASSPGLAGFRYEQYF. DNA of the CDR3: TGCGCCAGCAGCCCCGGACTAGCGGGGTTTCGCTACGAGCAGTACTTC.

This chain links TRBV5-1 with TRBJ2-7, with 8 bases that match TRBD1. V was pared by 4 bases and J by 2 bases, with 8 bases of the junction left unmatched. The CDR3 is 15 residues long. Germline assignment: CDR1 SGHRS and CDR2 YFSETQ. CDR3 protein: CASSMSGTGPYEQYF. In nucleotides, the CDR3 is TGCGCCAGCAGCATGTCCGGGACAGGCCCCTACGAGCAGTACTTC. Complete variable domain (other parts from reference TRBV5-1 and TRBJ2-7): KAGVTQTPRYLIKTRGQQVTLSCSPISGHRSVSWYQQTPGQGLQFLFEYFSETQRNKGNFPGRFSGRQFSNSRSEMNVSTLELGDSALYLCASSMSGTGPYEQYFGPGTRLTVT.

This clone appeared a few times. The chain joins TRBV5-4 to TRBJ2-6, with D uncertain. In germline, CDR1 is SGHNT, CDR2 YYREEE (reference sequence). The ends were cut back, 4 bases at V and 1 base at J, with 6 bases in the middle. The CDR3 totals 14 residues. CDR3 in DNA: TGTGCCAGCAGCAGGGCGTCTGGGGCCAACGTCCTGACTTTC. Amino acid sequence: CASSRASGANVLTF.

The chain combines TRBV28 with TRBJ1-5, with D perhaps TRBD1 (6 bases). The CDR3 extends over 14 amino acids. The V end lost 6 bases, the J end lost 4 bases, and 13 bases lay between the germline ends. Germline V lookup: CDR1 MDHEN, CDR2 SYDVKM. The DNA of the CDR3 is TGTGCCAGCAGAAAAGGGGGGGAAAATCAGCCCCAGCATTTT. This translates into CASRKGGENQPQHF. Filled out from reference TRBV28 and TRBJ1-5, the complete variable domain reads DVKVTQSSRYLVKRTGEKVFLECVQDMDHENMFWYRQDPGLGLRLIYFSYDVKMKEKGDIPEGYSVSREKKERFSLILESASTNQTSMYLCASRKGGENQPQHFGDGTRLSIL.

The chain combines TRBV7-9 with TRBJ2-1; the match to TRBD1 covers 7 bases. Germline CDR1 is SEHNR and CDR2 is FQNEAQ (reference sequence). After removal of 4 bases from V and 1 base from J, the junction contained 10 bases not matched to a gene. This CDR3 comprises 17 residues. CDR3 protein: CASSYPPDRFSYNEQFF. CDR3 nucleotides: TGTGCCAGCAGCTACCCGCCGGACAGGTTTTCCTACAATGAGCAGTTCTTC.

The CDR3 is CASSELEREDNTDTQYF. CDR3 sequence (DNA): TGTGCCAGCAGTGAATTGGAGCGGGAGGACAACACAGATACGCAGTATTTT. The chain joins TRBV2 to TRBJ2-3; 9 bases are shared with TRBD2. V shed 2 bases and J 2 bases; nucleotides not matched to a gene: 8. CDR1 is SNHLY and CDR2 is FYNNEI in the germline V gene. The CDR3 is made up of 17 amino acids. Using reference TRBV2 and TRBJ2-3 for the parts outside the CDR3, the full variable domain is EPEVTQTPSHQVTQMGQEVILRCVPISNHLYFYWYRQILGQKVEFLVSFYNNEISEKSEIFDDQFSVERPDGSNFTLKIRSTKLEDSAMYFCASSELEREDNTDTQYFGPGTRLTVL.

The chain combines TRBV2 with TRBJ1-2, with TRBD1 matching over 9 bases. With 3 bases clipped from V and 8 bases from J, the junction kept 16 bases outside the gene matches. The CDR3 runs 17 residues. Germline CDR1 SNHLY, CDR2 FYNNEI. CDR3 sequence (DNA): TGTGCCAGCAGTGAGGGGGACAGGGTATCCCCAGGGATCGGCTACACCTTC. It is translated as CASSEGDRVSPGIGYTF.

The chain recombines TRBV4-2 with TRBJ2-3, with D possibly being TRBD1 (6 bases). The CDR3 sequence is 16 residues long. Germline V gene data show CDR1 as LGHNA and CDR2 as YNFKEQ. The V and J ends lost 5 bases and 5 bases respectively, with 20 bases between them. The CDR3 here is CASSTGQSVRGDTQYF. The CDR3 DNA follows: TGTGCCAGCAGCACAGGACAGAGTGTACGGGGAGATACGCAGTATTTT.

The chain uses TRBV28 and TRBJ1-1, with unresolved D. Germline loops: CDR1 MDHEN, CDR2 SYDVKM. The ends were cut back, 10 bases at V and 4 bases at J, with 16 bases in the middle. The CDR3 covers 13 residues. The CDR3, as DNA: TGTGCCACACTAGCCCCGTGGACCACTGAAGCTTTCTTT. Amino acid sequence: CATLAPWTTEAFF.

The chain has TRBV5-1 and TRBJ2-5; 10 nucleotides line up with TRBD2. Looked up from germline, CDR1 is SGHRS and CDR2 is YFSETQ. The CDR3 is 16 amino acids. V shed 1 base and J 4 bases; nucleotides not matched to a gene: 7. CDR3 nucleotides: TGCGCCAGCAGCTTGTGGCAGGCTAGCGGGAGAGAGACCCAGTACTTC. Protein sequence: CASSLWQASGRETQYF.